Below, 26 T cell receptor beta chains from the same sample are listed, as sequenced in a study of OX40 agonist ivuxolimab in advanced cancers. Assay used: immunoSEQ multiplex PCR; TCRdb lists only in-frame clones, some missing. The sample records 65,000 to 85,000 clones, over 85% being singletons. This material consisted of CD4+ or CD8+ T cells sorted from blood, taken in a trial of the OX40 agonist ivuxolimab. These receptors all come from an adult with an advanced solid tumor such as melanoma, head and neck, liver or kidney cancer.

The chain couples TRBV18 to TRBJ2-3; TRBD2 agrees at 14 bases. CDR1 and CDR2 from the germline V gene are KGHSH and LQKENI. This CDR3 spans 19 amino acids. With 5 bases clipped from V and 6 bases from J, the junction kept 16 bases outside the gene matches. CDR3 bases: TGTGCCAGCTCAGGACGGACTAGCGGGGGGCTTATCACCTCGGATACGCAGTATTTT. This sequence encodes CASSGRTSGGLITSDTQYF.

The chain has TRBV10-3 and TRBJ1-1, with a weak D call TRBD1 (6 bases). Germline CDR1 reads ENHRY; CDR2 reads SYGVKD. V gave up 0 bases and J gave up 6 bases, with 11 bases separating them. This CDR3 spans 14 amino acids. The chain's CDR3 is CAISESTGRPEAFF. The DNA of the CDR3 is TGTGCCATCAGTGAGTCTACAGGGCGGCCTGAAGCTTTCTTT.

The V call is TRBV5-1, the J call TRBJ2-3; 9 nucleotides agree with TRBD1. The CDR3 is made up of 15 amino acids. The V and J ends lost 3 bases and 6 bases, in that order; junction bases with no gene match: 8. Germline V lookup: CDR1 SGHRS, CDR2 YFSETQ. The CDR3 DNA reads as TGCGCCAGCAGCTCGGGACAGGGCCTCCCGGATACGCAGTATTTT. Its translation is CASSSGQGLPDTQYF.

The chain carries TRBV5-1 and TRBJ1-4; 9 bases are a match to TRBD1. Germline V gene sequence: CDR1 SGHRS, CDR2 YFSETQ. The CDR3 length is 14 residues. Trimming removed 4 bases from V and 5 bases from J; junction bases left unmatched: 3. CDR3 DNA sequence: TGCGCCAGCAGCGCGGGACAGGGAAATGAAAAACTGTTTTTT. It encodes CASSAGQGNEKLFF.

The chain is built from TRBV7-2 and TRBJ1-4; perhaps TRBD1 as D (5 bases). Germline CDR1 reads SGHTA; CDR2 reads FQGNSA. Trimming stripped 4 bases from V and 7 bases from J, with 16 bases between. This CDR3 contains 15 residues. CDR3 nucleotides: TGTGCCAGCAGCTACTCCCCCAGGGCGGGTGAAAAACTGTTTTTT. Amino acids: CASSYSPRAGEKLFF. The complete variable domain, with remaining parts taken from reference TRBV7-2 and TRBJ1-4, reads GAGVSQSPSNKVTEKGKDVELRCDPISGHTALYWYRQSLGQGLEFLIYFQGNSAPDKSGLPSDRFSAERTGGSVSTLTIQRTQQEDSAVYLCASSYSPRAGEKLFFGSGTQLSVL.

The J gene is TRBJ2-3, the V gene TRBV27; D might be TRBD2 (7 bases). Per germline, CDR1 MNHEY and CDR2 SMNVEV (reference sequence). This CDR3 region has 15 residues. V was cut by 4 bases and J by 0 bases, with 11 bases left in between. The CDR3 here is CASSWSGGSTDTQYF. DNA for the CDR3: TGTGCCAGCAGTTGGTCGGGGGGCAGCACAGATACGCAGTATTTT.

V usage is TRBV5-6 and J usage is TRBJ2-7, with TRBD2 matching over 10 bases. Trimming cost V 4 bases and J 3 bases; bases outside gene matches: 7. The germline V gene has CDR1 SGHDT and CDR2 YYEEEE. The CDR3 sequence is 15 residues long. The CDR3 region has the DNA TGTGCCAGCAGCCCACAAGCGGGAGGGGGCTACGAGCAGTACTTC. Protein: CASSPQAGGGYEQYF.

The chain is built from TRBV7-8 and TRBJ2-1, with D perhaps matching TRBD1 (5 bases). The CDR3 extends over 13 amino acids. The V and J ends lost 2 bases and 7 bases respectively, with 9 bases between them. Germline lookup yields CDR1 SGHVS and CDR2 FQNEAQ. The CDR3 loop reads CASSLSRDNEQFF. In nucleotides, the CDR3 is TGTGCCAGCAGCTTAAGCAGGGATAATGAGCAGTTCTTC.

The DNA of the CDR3 is TGTGCCAGCAGCCAGGATTCAAACACCGGGGAGCTGTTTTTT. Its protein is CASSQDSNTGELFF. J is TRBJ2-2 and V is TRBV7-9; no clear D. This CDR3 is 14 amino acids long. Germline-derived CDR1 and CDR2 are SEHNR and FQNEAQ (reference sequence). Trimming stripped 5 bases from V and 2 bases from J, with 9 bases between.

This chain uses TRBV9 with TRBJ2-2; TRBD2 might be the D (6 bases). Germline V gives CDR1 SGDLS, CDR2 YYNGEE. The V and J ends lost 2 bases and 5 bases respectively, with 10 bases between them. The CDR3 spans 14 residues. This CDR3 reads CASSVTSTTGELFF. The CDR3 bases are TGTGCCAGCAGCGTGACTAGTACAACCGGGGAGCTGTTTTTT.

The chain recombines TRBV5-1 with TRBJ2-7; D unclear. Between the trimmed V and J ends, which lost 4 bases and 3 bases, there was a span of 17 bases. Per the germline V gene, CDR1 is SGHRS and CDR2 is YFSETQ. The CDR3 is 15 amino acids. CDR3 sequence (DNA): TGCGCCAGCAGCCCCGGGCTCAGCATTAGCTACGAGCAGTACTTC. It is translated as CASSPGLSISYEQYF.

This chain joins TRBV6-5 and TRBJ2-1; no definite D call. This CDR3 is built from 14 residues. V dropped 0 bases and J dropped 5 bases, with 8 bases sitting between them. The germline V gene has CDR1 MNHEY and CDR2 SVGAGI. CDR3 coding DNA: TGTGCCAGCAGTTACTCGGCACTGCACAATGAGCAGTTCTTC. Amino acid sequence: CASSYSALHNEQFF.

V usage is TRBV19 and J usage is TRBJ2-5; D is unclear. CDR1 is LNHDA and CDR2 is SQIVND in the germline V gene (reference sequence). This CDR3 is 13 amino acids long. Trimming took 2 bases from V and 5 from J, leaving 9 bases between them. CDR3 nucleotides: TGTGCCAGTAGTATAACAGCCCTGGAGACCCAGTACTTC. Its translation is CASSITALETQYF.

This clone occurred once. The chain joins TRBV15 to TRBJ1-4; no firm D call. The CDR3 runs 16 residues. Trimming removed 0 bases from V and 0 bases from J, with 8 bases in between. Germline loops: CDR1 LNHNV, CDR2 YYDKDF (reference sequence). CDR3 sequence: CATSRDLLATNEKLFF. In DNA, the CDR3 is TGTGCCACCAGCAGAGATCTCCTCGCAACTAATGAAAAACTGTTTTTT.

The rearrangement uses TRBV6-1 and TRBJ1-6; D gene unclear. The V and J ends lost 7 bases and 4 bases respectively, with 11 bases between them. The germline V gene has CDR1 MNHNS and CDR2 SASEGT. This CDR3 is 14 amino acids long. CDR3 protein: CASNGPPYNSPLHF. The CDR3 region has the DNA TGTGCCAGCAACGGGCCACCTTATAATTCACCCCTCCACTTT.

CDR3 DNA: TGTGCCAGCCGGGTCTTACAGGGAGGGGGCACTGAAGCTTTCTTT. It yields the protein CASRVLQGGGTEAFF. This rearrangement joins TRBV19 to TRBJ1-1; D is possibly TRBD1 (6 bases). CDR1 LNHDA and CDR2 SQIVND come from the germline V gene (reference sequence). With 9 bases removed from V and 4 bases from J, the gap between germline ends came to 21 bases. This CDR3 region has 15 residues.

The chain has TRBV10-3 and TRBJ1-4; TRBD1 might be the D (5 bases). Germline CDR1 and CDR2: ENHRY and SYGVKD. Trimming removed 5 bases from V and 8 bases from J, with 9 bases in between. The CDR3 has 12 residues. CDR3 amino acids: CAISSRDEKLFF. CDR3 in DNA: TGTGCCATCAGTTCAAGGGACGAAAAACTGTTTTTT.

The rearrangement links TRBV10-3 to TRBJ2-3; D tentatively fits TRBD1 or TRBD2 (5 bases each). Germline V lookup: CDR1 ENHRY, CDR2 SYGVKD. Trimming took 6 bases from V and 1 from J, leaving 14 bases between them. The CDR3 contains 15 residues. CDR3 region: CAIRPLGVGTDTQYF. CDR3 coding DNA: TGTGCCATCAGACCTTTGGGGGTGGGCACAGATACGCAGTATTTT.

The rearrangement uses TRBV23-1 and TRBJ2-7, with D perhaps matching TRBD1 or TRBD2 (6 bases each). Being an ORF, TRBV23-1 has a function that is uncertain. CDR3 size: 14 residues. The ends were cut back, 0 bases at V and 5 bases at J, with 11 bases in the middle. The CDR3 DNA follows: TGCGCCAGCAGTCAATCGGGGGGCAAGAACGAGCAGTACTTC. Its protein is CASSQSGGKNEQYF.

The genes are TRBV5-1 and TRBJ2-5; 8 nucleotides agree with TRBD2. J was trimmed by 2 bases and V by 4 bases; bases with no gene match: 4. Germline CDR1 SGHRS, CDR2 YFSETQ. The CDR3 covers 14 residues. The CDR3 region has the DNA TGCGCCAGCAGCCAAGGGACTAGACAAGAGACCCAGTACTTC. Translation: CASSQGTRQETQYF.

The sample holds a few counts of this clone. One junction end does not reproduce the germline sequence, and a read error may be involved. This sequence joins TRBV6-1 and TRBJ1-2; D not certain. This CDR3 contains 10 residues. Germline V CDR1 and CDR2: MNHNS, SASEGT. For the CDR3, the DNA is TGTGCCAGCGGTGACTATGGCTACACCTTC. Its protein is CASGDYGYTF.

This chain uses TRBV6-6 with TRBJ2-3; weak D call: TRBD2 (5 bases). The germline gives CDR1 MNHNY, CDR2 SVGAGI (reference sequence). This CDR3 spans 15 amino acids. Trimming left V 7 bases short and J 0 bases short, with 14 bases between. CDR3: CASTPSPPSTDTQYF. In nucleotides, the CDR3 is TGTGCCAGCACCCCTAGCCCCCCGAGCACAGATACGCAGTATTTT.

V is TRBV19 and J is TRBJ2-7, with 7 positions matching TRBD1. CDR1 is LNHDA, CDR2 SQIVND, per germline (reference sequence). There are 15 residues in the CDR3. V gave up 3 bases and J gave up 0 bases; unmatched junction bases: 5. The CDR3 DNA follows: TGTGCCAGTAGTATTGGACAGGCAAGCTCCTACGAGCAGTACTTC. Protein product: CASSIGQASSYEQYF.

The chain has TRBV11-2 and TRBJ2-7; D may correspond to TRBD1 or TRBD2 (5 bases each). Per germline, CDR1 SGHAT and CDR2 FQNNGV. Trimming removed 7 bases from V and 0 bases from J, with 13 bases in between. The CDR3 runs to 14 residues. The CDR3 DNA follows: TGTGCCAGCAACGTTGGGGACCTCTCCTACGAGCAGTACTTC. The encoded protein is CASNVGDLSYEQYF.

This rearrangement joins TRBV7-9 to TRBJ2-5; 10 bases line up with TRBD2. V shed 2 bases, J shed 10 bases, and the junction held 10 bases outside the gene matches. The V gene's germline CDR1 is SEHNR and CDR2 FQNEAQ (reference sequence). CDR3 length equals 15 residues. The CDR3, as DNA: TGTGCCAGCAGCTTACTAGCGGGGGCCGCCGGGGGCCAGTACTTC. Encoded protein: CASSLLAGAAGGQYF.

The V call is TRBV9, the J call TRBJ2-1, with TRBD2 matching over 16 bases. J lost 1 base, V lost 3 bases, and 7 bases had no gene match. Germline V gives CDR1 SGDLS, CDR2 YYNGEE. The CDR3 contains 19 residues. CDR3 sequence: CASSGPGLAGGGSYNEQFF. The DNA of the CDR3 is TGTGCCAGCAGCGGACCGGGACTAGCGGGAGGGGGTTCCTACAATGAGCAGTTCTTC.